This TCR beta chain was documented in a study of T cell repertoires in cytomegalovirus infection. Using its own MiXCR run on the reads, TCRdb lists one record per CDR3 protein. The sample holds fewer than 900,000 distinct CDR3 sequences, 25% to 30% seen once. A note on this clonotype: As yet, its antigen is unknown.

The source was cultured CD8+ T cells from PBMCs, collected from culture after CMV antigen stimulation. This clonotype was sampled from a human donor in good health (CMV status not recorded). Some clones in this sample may be carry-over from other donors' samples.

CDR3 in amino acids: CASTGGRNEQYV. The DNA for the CDR3 is TGTGCCAGTACAGGGGGCAGAAACGAGCAGTACGTC. The J gene is TRBJ2-7, the V gene TRBV28, with 9 bases matching TRBD1. The CDR3 loop spans 12 amino acids. Germline CDR1 reads MDHEN; CDR2 reads SYDVKM. The junction had 5 bases not matched to a gene; V was cut back by 9 bases and J by 5 bases.